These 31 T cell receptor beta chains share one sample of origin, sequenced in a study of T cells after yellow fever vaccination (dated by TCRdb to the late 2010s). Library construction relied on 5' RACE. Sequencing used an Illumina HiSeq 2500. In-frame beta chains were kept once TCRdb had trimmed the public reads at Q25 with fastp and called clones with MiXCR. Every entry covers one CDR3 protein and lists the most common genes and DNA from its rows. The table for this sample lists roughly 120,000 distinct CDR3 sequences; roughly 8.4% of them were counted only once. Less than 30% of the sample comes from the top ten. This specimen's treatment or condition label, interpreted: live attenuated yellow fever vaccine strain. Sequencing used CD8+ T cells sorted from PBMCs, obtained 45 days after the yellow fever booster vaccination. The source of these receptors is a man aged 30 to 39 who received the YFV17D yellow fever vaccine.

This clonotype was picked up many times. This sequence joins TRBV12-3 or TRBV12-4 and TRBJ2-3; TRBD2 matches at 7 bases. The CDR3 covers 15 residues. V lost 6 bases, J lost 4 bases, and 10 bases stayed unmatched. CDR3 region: CASSQGGSGSDTQYF. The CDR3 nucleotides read TGTGCCAGCAGCCAAGGCGGGAGCGGCTCAGATACGCAGTATTTT.

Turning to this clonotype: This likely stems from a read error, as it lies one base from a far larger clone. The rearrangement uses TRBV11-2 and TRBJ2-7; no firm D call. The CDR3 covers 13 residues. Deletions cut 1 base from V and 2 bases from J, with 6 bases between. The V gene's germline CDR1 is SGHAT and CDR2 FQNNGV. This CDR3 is CASSLGEAYEQYF. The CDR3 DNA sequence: TGTGCCAGCAGCTTAGGGGAAGCCTACGAGCAGTACTTC.

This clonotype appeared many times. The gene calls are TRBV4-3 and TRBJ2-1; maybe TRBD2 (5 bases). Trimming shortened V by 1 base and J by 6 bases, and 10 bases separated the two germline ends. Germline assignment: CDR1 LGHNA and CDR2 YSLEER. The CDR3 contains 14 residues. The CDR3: CASSQVGETNEQFF. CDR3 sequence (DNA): TGCGCCAGCAGCCAAGTTGGGGAGACCAATGAGCAGTTCTTC.

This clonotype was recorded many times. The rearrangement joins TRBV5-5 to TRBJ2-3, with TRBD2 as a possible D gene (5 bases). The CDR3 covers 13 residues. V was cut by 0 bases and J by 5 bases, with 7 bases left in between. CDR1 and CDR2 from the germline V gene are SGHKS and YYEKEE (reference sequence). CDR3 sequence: CASSLDGIDTQYF. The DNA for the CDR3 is TGTGCCAGCAGCTTGGACGGGATAGATACGCAGTATTTT.

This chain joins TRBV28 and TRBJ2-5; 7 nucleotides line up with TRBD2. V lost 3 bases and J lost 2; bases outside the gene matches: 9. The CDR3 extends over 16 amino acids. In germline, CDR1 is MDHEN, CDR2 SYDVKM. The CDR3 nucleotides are TGTGCCAGCAGTTTCCCCCATATGGGAGGGCAAGAGACCCAGTACTTC. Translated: CASSFPHMGGQETQYF.

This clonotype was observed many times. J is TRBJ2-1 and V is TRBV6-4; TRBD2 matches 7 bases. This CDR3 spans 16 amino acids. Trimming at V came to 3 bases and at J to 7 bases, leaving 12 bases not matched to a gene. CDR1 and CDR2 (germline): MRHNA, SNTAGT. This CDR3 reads CASSEGLAAQGNEQFF. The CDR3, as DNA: TGTGCCAGCAGTGAGGGTCTAGCGGCCCAGGGTAATGAGCAGTTCTTC.

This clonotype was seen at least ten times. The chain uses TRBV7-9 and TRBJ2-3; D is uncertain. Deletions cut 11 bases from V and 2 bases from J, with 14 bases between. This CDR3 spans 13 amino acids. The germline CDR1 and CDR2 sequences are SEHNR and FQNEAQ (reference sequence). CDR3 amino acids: CAVRWQLTDTQYF. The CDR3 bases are TGTGCCGTACGATGGCAGCTCACAGATACGCAGTATTTT.

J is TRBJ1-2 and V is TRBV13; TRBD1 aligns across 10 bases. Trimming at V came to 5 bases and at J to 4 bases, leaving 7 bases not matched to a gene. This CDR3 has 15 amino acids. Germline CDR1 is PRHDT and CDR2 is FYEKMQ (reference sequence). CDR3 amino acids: CASSRQGAGLYGYTF. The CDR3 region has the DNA TGTGCCAGCAGCCGACAGGGGGCCGGGCTCTATGGCTACACCTTC. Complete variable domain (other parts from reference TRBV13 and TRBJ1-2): AAGVIQSPRHLIKEKRETATLKCYPIPRHDTVYWYQQGPGQDPQFLISFYEKMQSDKGSIPDRFSAQQFSDYHSELNMSSLELGDSALYFCASSRQGAGLYGYTFGSGTRLTVV.

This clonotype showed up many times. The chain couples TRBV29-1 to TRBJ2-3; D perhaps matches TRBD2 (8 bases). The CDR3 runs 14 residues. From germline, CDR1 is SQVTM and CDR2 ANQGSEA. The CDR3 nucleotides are TGCGGAGCGGGGGCAGGGGGATACACAGATACGCAGTATTTT. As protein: CGAGAGGYTDTQYF.

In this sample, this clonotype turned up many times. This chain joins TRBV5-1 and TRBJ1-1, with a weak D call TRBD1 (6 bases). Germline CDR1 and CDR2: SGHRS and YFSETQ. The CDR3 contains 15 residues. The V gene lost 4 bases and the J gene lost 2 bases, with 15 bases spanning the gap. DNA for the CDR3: TGCGCCAGCAGCACAGACGGACAGCCTAACACTGAAGCTTTCTTT. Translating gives CASSTDGQPNTEAFF.

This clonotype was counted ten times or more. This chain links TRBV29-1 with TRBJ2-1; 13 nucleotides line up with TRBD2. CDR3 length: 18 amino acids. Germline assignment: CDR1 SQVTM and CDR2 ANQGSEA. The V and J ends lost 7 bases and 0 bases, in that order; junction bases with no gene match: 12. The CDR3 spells CSGTGTSGAVSSYNEQFF. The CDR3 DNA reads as TGCAGCGGTACCGGGACTAGCGGGGCCGTTAGCTCCTACAATGAGCAGTTCTTC.

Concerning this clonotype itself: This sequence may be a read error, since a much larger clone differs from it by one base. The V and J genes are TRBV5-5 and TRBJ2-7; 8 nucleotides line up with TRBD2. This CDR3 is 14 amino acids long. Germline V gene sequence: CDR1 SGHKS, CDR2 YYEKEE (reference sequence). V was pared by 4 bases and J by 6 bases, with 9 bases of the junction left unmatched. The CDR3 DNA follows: TGTGCCAGCAGCCTCCCAGCGGGAGTGGGCGAGCAGTACTTC. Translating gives CASSLPAGVGEQYF. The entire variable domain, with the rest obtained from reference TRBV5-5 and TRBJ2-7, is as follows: DAGVTQSPTHLIKTRGQQVTLRCSPISGHKSVSWYQQVLGQGPQFIFQYYEKEERGRGNFPDRFSARQFPNYSSELNVNALLLGDSALYLCASSLPAGVGEQYFGPGTRLTVT.

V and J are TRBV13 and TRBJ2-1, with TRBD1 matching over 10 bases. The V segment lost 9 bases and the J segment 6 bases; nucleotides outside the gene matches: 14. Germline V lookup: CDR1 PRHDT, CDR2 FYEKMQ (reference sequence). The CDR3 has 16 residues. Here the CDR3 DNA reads TGTGCCAGTGGTCGATCCGACAGGGGGCTAGGCAATGAGCAGTTCTTC. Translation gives CASGRSDRGLGNEQFF.

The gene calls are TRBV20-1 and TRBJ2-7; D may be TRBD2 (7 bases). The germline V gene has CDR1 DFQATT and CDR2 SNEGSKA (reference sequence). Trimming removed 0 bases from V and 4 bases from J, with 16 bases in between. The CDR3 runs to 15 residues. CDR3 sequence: CSARDRGGSLYEQYF. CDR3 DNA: TGCAGTGCTAGAGACAGGGGCGGGAGTCTGTACGAGCAGTACTTC.

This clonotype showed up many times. The DNA of the CDR3 is TGTGCCCGCGGGACGGCCCGGGAGACCCAGTACTTC. It encodes CARGTARETQYF. The chain carries TRBV21-1 and TRBJ2-5; the DNA was not used to check the table's D call, TRBD2. TRBV21-1 is an annotated pseudogene. This CDR3 comprises 12 residues.

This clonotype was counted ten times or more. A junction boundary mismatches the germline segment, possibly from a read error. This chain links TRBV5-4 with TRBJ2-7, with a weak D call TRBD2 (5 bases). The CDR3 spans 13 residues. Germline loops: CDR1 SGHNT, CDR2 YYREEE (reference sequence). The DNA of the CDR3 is TGCGCCAGCAGCTTACGGGATTCCTACGAGCAGTACTTC. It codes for CASSLRDSYEQYF.

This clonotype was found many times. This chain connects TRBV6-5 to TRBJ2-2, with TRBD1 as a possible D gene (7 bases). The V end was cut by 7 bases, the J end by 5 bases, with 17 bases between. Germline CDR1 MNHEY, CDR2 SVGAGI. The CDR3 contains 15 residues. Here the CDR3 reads CASNSGGLVTGELFF. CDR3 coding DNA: TGTGCCAGCAATTCAGGGGGGCTGGTGACCGGGGAGCTGTTTTTT.

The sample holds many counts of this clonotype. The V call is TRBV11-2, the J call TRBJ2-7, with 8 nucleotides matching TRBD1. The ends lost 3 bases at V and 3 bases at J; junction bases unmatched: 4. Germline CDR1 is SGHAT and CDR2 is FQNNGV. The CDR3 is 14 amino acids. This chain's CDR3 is CASSLTGDRYEQYF. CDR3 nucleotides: TGTGCCAGCAGCTTGACAGGGGATCGCTACGAGCAGTACTTC.

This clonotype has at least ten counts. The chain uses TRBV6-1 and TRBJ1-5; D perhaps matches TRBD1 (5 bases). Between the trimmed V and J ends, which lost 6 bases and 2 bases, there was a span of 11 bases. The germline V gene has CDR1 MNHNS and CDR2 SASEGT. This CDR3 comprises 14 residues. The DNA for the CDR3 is TGTGCCAGCAGGGACGGAGGGGGCAATCAGCCCCAGCATTTT. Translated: CASRDGGGNQPQHF.

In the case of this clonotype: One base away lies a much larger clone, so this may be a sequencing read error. CDR3 in DNA: TGCGCCAGCAGCTTTATGGCGGGTGGCTCCTACCAGCAGTACTTC. Amino acid sequence: CASSFMAGGSYQQYF. The chain recombines TRBV5-1 with TRBJ2-7; D perhaps matches TRBD2 (5 bases). CDR3 size: 15 residues. Germline-derived CDR1 and CDR2 are SGHRS and YFSETQ.

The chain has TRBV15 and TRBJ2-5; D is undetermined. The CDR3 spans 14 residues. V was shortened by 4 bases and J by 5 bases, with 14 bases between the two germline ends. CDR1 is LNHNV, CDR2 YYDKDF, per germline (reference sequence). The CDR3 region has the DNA TGTGCCACCAGCAAGGGCAGGTTGCAGGAGACCCAGTACTTC. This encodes CATSKGRLQETQYF.

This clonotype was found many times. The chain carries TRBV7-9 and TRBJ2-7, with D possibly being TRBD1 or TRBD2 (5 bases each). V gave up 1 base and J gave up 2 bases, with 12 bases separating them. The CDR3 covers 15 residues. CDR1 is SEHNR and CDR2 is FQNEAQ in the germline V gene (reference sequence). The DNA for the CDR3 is TGTGCCAGCAGCTTAGTTGGCCAGGGAGCCTACGAGCAGTACTTC. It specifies CASSLVGQGAYEQYF.

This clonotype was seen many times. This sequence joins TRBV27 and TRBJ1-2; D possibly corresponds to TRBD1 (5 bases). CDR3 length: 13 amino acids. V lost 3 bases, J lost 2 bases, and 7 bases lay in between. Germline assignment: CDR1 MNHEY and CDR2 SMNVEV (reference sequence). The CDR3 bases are TGTGCCAGCAGTTTGACAGAGAACTATGGCTACACCTTC. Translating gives CASSLTENYGYTF.

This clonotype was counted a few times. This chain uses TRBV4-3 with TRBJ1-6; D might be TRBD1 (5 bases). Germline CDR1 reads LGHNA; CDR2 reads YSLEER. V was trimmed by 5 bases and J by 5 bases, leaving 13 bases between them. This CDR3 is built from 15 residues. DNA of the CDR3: TGCGCCAGCAGCGCCCGGGACGGAGATAATTCACCCCTCCACTTT. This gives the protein CASSARDGDNSPLHF.

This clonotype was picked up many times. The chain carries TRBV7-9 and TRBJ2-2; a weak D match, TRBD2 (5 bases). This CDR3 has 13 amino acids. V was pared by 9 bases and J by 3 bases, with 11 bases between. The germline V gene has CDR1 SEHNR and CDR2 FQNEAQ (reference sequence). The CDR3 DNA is TGTGCCAGTGGCGGGCTATACACCGGGGAGCTGTTTTTT. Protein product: CASGGLYTGELFF.

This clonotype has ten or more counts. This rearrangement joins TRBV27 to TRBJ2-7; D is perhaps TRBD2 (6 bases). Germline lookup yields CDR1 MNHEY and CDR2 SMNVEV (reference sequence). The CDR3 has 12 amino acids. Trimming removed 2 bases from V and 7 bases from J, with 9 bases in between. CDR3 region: CASSLPGDEQYF. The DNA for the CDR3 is TGTGCCAGCAGTTTACCGGGGGATGAGCAGTACTTC.

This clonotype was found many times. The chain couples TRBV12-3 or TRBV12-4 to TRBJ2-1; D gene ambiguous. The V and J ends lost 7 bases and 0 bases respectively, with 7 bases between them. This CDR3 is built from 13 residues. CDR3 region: CASKMSSYNEQFF. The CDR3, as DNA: TGTGCCAGCAAGATGAGCTCCTACAATGAGCAGTTCTTC.

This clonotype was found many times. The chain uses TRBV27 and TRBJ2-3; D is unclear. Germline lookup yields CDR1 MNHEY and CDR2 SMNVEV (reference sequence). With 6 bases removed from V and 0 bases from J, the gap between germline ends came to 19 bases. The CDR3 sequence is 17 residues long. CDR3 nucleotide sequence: TGTGCCAGCAGCCCCCAAGTGGGCACGCCTAGCACAGATACGCAGTATTTT. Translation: CASSPQVGTPSTDTQYF.

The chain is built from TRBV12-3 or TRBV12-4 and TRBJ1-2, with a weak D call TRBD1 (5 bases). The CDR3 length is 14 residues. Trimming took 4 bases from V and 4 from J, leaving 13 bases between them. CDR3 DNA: TGTGCCAGCAGTTCTACGGGGACCCCCTATGGCTACACCTTC. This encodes CASSSTGTPYGYTF.

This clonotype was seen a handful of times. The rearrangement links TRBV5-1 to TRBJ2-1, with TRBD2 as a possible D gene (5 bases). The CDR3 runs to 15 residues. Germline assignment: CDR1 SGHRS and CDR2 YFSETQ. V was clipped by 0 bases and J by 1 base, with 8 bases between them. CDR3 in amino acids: CASSLVGVSYNEQFF. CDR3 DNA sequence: TGCGCCAGCAGCTTGGTGGGAGTATCCTACAATGAGCAGTTCTTC.

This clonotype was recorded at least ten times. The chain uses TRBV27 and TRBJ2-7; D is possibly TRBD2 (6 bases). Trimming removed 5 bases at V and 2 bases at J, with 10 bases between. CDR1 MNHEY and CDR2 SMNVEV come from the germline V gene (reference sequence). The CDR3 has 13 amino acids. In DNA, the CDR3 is TGTGCCAGCAGTGGGGGGACCCCCTACGAGCAGTACTTC. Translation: CASSGGTPYEQYF.